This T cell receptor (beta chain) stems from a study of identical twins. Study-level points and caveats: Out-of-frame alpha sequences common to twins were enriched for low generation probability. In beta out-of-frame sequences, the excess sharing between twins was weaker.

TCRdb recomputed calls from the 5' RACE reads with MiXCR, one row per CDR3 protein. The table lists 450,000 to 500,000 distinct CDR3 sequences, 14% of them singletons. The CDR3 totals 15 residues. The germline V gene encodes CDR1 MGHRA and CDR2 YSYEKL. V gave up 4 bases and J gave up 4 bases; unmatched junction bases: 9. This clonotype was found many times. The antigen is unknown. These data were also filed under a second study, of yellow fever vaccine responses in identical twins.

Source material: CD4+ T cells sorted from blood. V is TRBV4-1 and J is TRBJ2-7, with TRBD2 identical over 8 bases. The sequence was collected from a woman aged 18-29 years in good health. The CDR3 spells CASSLTYSGKYEQYF. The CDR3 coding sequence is TGCGCCAGCAGCCTAACTTATAGCGGGAAATACGAGCAGTACTTC.